This T cell receptor (beta chain) was retrieved from a study of cytomegalovirus exposure and HLA in healthy donors. Broader study findings: In a later analysis, V- and J-gene trimming of beta chains associated with a DCLRE1C missense variant, replicated independently. From TCR beta sequences, most subjects' HLA-A and HLA-B alleles were reportedly predicted accurately. The authors enumerated roughly 180 TCR beta chains as linked to cytomegalovirus.

Comments on this clone: Its target is not known.

Primers included in the PCR were 60 Vbeta and 13 Jbeta primers. Some clones are missing from TCRdb's copy, which holds only in-frame ones; the method was immunoSEQ multiplex PCR. The sample includes fewer than 150,000 clones, around 78% of them seen just once. Input material: PBMCs. The receptor's source is a woman in her thirties or forties in good health and CMV-seropositive.

The CDR3 protein is CASMAGGLPNTQYF. The DNA of the CDR3 is TGTGCCAGCATGGCGGGAGGCCTCCCTAATACGCAGTATTTT. V and J are TRBV6-6 and TRBJ2-3; TRBD2 matches at 8 bases. The CDR3 totals 14 residues. V dropped 7 bases and J dropped 7; count of bases not matched to a gene: 10. Germline V gene data show CDR1 as MNHNY and CDR2 as SVGAGI (reference sequence).